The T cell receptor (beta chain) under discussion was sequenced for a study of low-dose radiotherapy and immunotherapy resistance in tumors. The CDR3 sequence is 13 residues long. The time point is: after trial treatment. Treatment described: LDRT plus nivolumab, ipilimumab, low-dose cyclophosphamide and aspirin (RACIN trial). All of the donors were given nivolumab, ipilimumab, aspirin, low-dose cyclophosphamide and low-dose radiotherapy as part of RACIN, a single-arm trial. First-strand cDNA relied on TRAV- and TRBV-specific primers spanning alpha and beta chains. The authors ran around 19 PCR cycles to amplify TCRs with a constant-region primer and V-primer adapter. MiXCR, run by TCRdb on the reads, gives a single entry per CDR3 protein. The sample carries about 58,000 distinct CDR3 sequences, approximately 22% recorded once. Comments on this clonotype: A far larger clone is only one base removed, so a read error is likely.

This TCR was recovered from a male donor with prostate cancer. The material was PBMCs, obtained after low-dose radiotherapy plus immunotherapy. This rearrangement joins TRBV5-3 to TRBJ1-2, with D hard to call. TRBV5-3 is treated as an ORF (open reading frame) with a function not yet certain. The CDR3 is CASSLIATDGYTF. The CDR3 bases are TGTGCCAGCAGCTTAATCGCAACAGACGGCTACACCTTC.